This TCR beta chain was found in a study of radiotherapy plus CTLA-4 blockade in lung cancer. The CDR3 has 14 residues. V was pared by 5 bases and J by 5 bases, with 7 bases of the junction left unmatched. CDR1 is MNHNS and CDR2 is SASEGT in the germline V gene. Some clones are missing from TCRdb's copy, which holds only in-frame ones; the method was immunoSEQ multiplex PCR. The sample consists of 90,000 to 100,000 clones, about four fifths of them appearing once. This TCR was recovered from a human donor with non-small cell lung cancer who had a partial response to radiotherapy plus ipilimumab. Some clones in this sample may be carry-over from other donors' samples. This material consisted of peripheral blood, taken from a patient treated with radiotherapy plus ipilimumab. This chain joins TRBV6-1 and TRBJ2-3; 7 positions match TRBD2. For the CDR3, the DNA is TGTGCCAGCAGTTCCGGGACTACAATAGATACGCAGTATTTT. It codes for CASSSGTTIDTQYF.